Listed here are 20 T cell receptor beta chains from one sample, sequenced in a study of blood T cells in healthy people across ages. Together with a sample-barcoded 5' primer, a J-beta primer mix was included in a second PCR lasting roughly 7 to 11 cycles. TCRdb analysed the 5' RACE reads with MiXCR anew, one entry per CDR3 protein. The data hold 500,000 to 700,000 distinct CDR3 sequences, with about 30% observed a single time. The sequenced sample was blood. The receptors originated from a woman older than 75 in good health.

This sequence joins TRBV7-9 and TRBJ2-7, with 9 bases matching TRBD2. V was pared by 5 bases and J by 2 bases, with 13 bases of the junction left unmatched. The CDR3 extends over 17 amino acids. Germline values: CDR1 SEHNR, CDR2 FQNEAQ (reference sequence). CDR3 sequence (DNA): TGTGCCAGCAGCCCACGTGGGGTAGCGGGAGTCCCCTACGAGCAGTACTTC. It translates to CASSPRGVAGVPYEQYF.

This clonotype has ten or more counts. V and J are TRBV7-3 and TRBJ2-3; possibly TRBD1 for D (6 bases). V shed 4 bases and J shed 0 bases, with 17 bases lying between them. Germline V gives CDR1 SGHTA, CDR2 FQGTGA. The CDR3 spans 17 residues. CDR3 in amino acids: CASSSRTDLSSTDTQYF. CDR3 nucleotides: TGTGCCAGCAGCTCTCGGACAGATTTGAGTAGCACAGATACGCAGTATTTT.

This clonotype was detected ten times or more. The genes are TRBV5-1 and TRBJ1-5, with D possibly being TRBD1 (6 bases). CDR3 length equals 15 residues. Germline V gives CDR1 SGHRS, CDR2 YFSETQ. V lost 1 base and J lost 6, with 14 bases in between. CDR3 in amino acids: CASSLTTGLGQPQHF. CDR3 nucleotide sequence: TGCGCCAGCAGCTTGACAACAGGGTTGGGTCAGCCCCAGCATTTT.

This clonotype has a count of ten or more. The rearrangement uses TRBV6-6 and TRBJ1-2; weak D call: TRBD1 (5 bases). V was clipped by 7 bases and J by 6 bases, with 24 bases between them. This CDR3 is built from 16 residues. In germline, CDR1 is MNHNY, CDR2 SVGAGI (reference sequence). CDR3 DNA: TGTGCCAGCACTCGCCCCTCCCGGGCAGAAGGGGATGGCTACACCTTC. Residues: CASTRPSRAEGDGYTF.

Note on this clonotype: A much larger clone differs by one base, so this may be a read error. V and J are TRBV7-2 and TRBJ1-2, with TRBD1 matching 12 bases. The CDR3 consists of 16 residues. V dropped 11 bases and J dropped 7; count of bases not matched to a gene: 17. Per germline, CDR1 SGHTA and CDR2 FQGNSA. CDR3 coding DNA: TGTGCCTGCACCACCCCGGGACAGGGGGCATCTAGTGGCTACACCTTC. Translating gives CACTTPGQGASSGYTF.

In nucleotides, the CDR3 is TGCGCCAGCAGCCGGACAGGGGGAGATAATTCACCCCTCCACTTT. This encodes CASSRTGGDNSPLHF. V gene TRBV5-1 combines with J gene TRBJ1-6, with 10 bases aligning to TRBD1. Germline lookup yields CDR1 SGHRS and CDR2 YFSETQ. The CDR3 contains 15 residues. Trimming took 4 bases from V and 5 from J; bases not matched to a gene: 3.

Details on this clonotype: This sequence may be a read error, since a much larger clone differs from it by one base. The chain uses TRBV7-2 and TRBJ1-6; D unclear. The germline V gene encodes CDR1 SGHTA and CDR2 FQGNSA. This CDR3 has 16 amino acids. V lost 7 bases and J 8 bases, leaving 21 bases between the germline ends. The CDR3 DNA is TGTGCCAGCAACTTTCTGTCGGGGTTTGGTGATTCACCCCTCCACTTT. Translated: CASNFLSGFGDSPLHF.

This clonotype was detected ten times or more. This chain links TRBV10-3 with TRBJ2-7; tentative D call: TRBD1 (6 bases). V was shortened by 6 bases and J by 6 bases, with 12 bases between the two germline ends. The CDR3 loop spans 12 amino acids. The germline V gene has CDR1 ENHRY and CDR2 SYGVKD. The CDR3 nucleotides read TGTGCCATCAGCAATACAGGGCTCGAGCAGTACTTC. This translates into CAISNTGLEQYF.

Many counts were recorded for this clonotype. The rearrangement links TRBV19 to TRBJ2-7, with D tentatively TRBD1 or TRBD2 (5 bases each). Trimming shortened V by 5 bases and J by 3 bases, and 11 bases separated the two germline ends. Per germline, CDR1 LNHDA and CDR2 SQIVND (reference sequence). The CDR3 contains 13 residues. CDR3 sequence reads: CASSLGAYYEQYF. Here the CDR3 DNA reads TGTGCCAGTAGTCTCGGGGCCTACTACGAGCAGTACTTC. The full variable domain, with the rest looked up from reference TRBV19 and TRBJ2-7, is DGGITQSPKYLFRKEGQNVTLSCEQNLNHDAMYWYRQDPGQGLRLIYYSQIVNDFQKGDIAEGYSVSREKKESFPLTVTSAQKNPTAFYLCASSLGAYYEQYFGPGTRLTVT.

This clonotype has more than one count but fewer than ten. This chain links TRBV20-1 with TRBJ1-1; D possibly corresponds to TRBD1 (5 bases). Germline CDR1 and CDR2: DFQATT and SNEGSKA (reference sequence). The CDR3 spans 14 residues. Trimming pared 0 bases from V and 2 bases from J, leaving 10 bases between. The CDR3 reads CSAREAGRNTEAFF. DNA of the CDR3: TGCAGTGCTAGAGAGGCAGGGCGTAACACTGAAGCTTTCTTT.

This clonotype was seen many times. V and J are TRBV7-8 and TRBJ2-7; 7 bases align to TRBD2. This CDR3 contains 14 residues. The V segment lost 2 bases and the J segment 7 bases; nucleotides outside the gene matches: 8. Per germline, CDR1 SGHVS and CDR2 FQNEAQ. The CDR3 reads CASSLLAARGEQYF. In DNA, the CDR3 is TGTGCCAGCAGCTTACTAGCGGCCCGGGGGGAGCAGTACTTC.

This clonotype was seen ten or more times. The V call is TRBV4-2, the J call TRBJ1-1; tentatively, D is TRBD1 (6 bases). The V gene lost 2 bases and the J gene lost 1 base, with 17 bases spanning the gap. The germline CDR1 and CDR2 sequences are LGHNA and YNFKEQ. This CDR3 is 17 amino acids long. In nucleotides, the CDR3 is TGTGCCAGCAGCCAACTTAAACCAGGGGCGCGGAACACTGAAGCTTTCTTT. Translated, it gives CASSQLKPGARNTEAFF.

The chain uses TRBV6-2 or TRBV6-3 and TRBJ2-5; D possibly corresponds to TRBD1 (5 bases). This CDR3 is 19 amino acids long. The V end lost 0 bases, the J end lost 3 bases, and 23 bases lay between the germline ends. Germline V gene lookup returns CDR1 MNHEY and CDR2 SVGEGT. Here the CDR3 DNA reads TGTGCCAGCAGTTACTCGATACAGAGACAGAGCTCACCTAAAGAGACCCAGTACTTC. Its protein is CASSYSIQRQSSPKETQYF.

This clonotype occurred a few times. The chain joins TRBV6-6 to TRBJ1-1; D might be TRBD1 (5 bases). The CDR3 extends over 14 amino acids. Trimming took 0 bases from V and 5 from J, leaving 10 bases between them. CDR1 is MNHNY and CDR2 is SVGAGI in the germline V gene (reference sequence). CDR3: CASSYSGEWTEAFF. CDR3 nucleotide sequence: TGTGCCAGCAGTTACTCAGGGGAATGGACTGAAGCTTTCTTT.

This clonotype was recorded a few times. The J gene is TRBJ2-1, the V gene TRBV20-1; 8 bases agree with TRBD1. The tail of the sequence fits TRBJ2-7 better, so the J call may be wrong. The germline V gene encodes CDR1 DFQATT and CDR2 SNEGSKA (reference sequence). The CDR3 contains 18 residues. The CDR3 nucleotides are TGCAGTGCTAGAGATCTGAGTCAGGGGGCGGGCTCCTACAATGAGCAGTACTTC. This sequence encodes CSARDLSQGAGSYNEQYF.

A word on this clonotype: A read error is possible here, since a much larger clone lies one base away. The chain recombines TRBV18 with TRBJ2-7; D is unresolved. The germline CDR1 and CDR2 sequences are KGHSH and LQKENI. The CDR3 has 14 amino acids. CDR3 in DNA: TGTGCCAACTCACCACCGTACCCAGCCTACGAGCAGTACTTC. Translated, it gives CANSPPYPAYEQYF. The whole variable domain, remainder taken from reference TRBV18 and TRBJ2-7, is NAGVMQNPRHLVRRRGQEARLRCSPMKGHSHVYWYRQLPEEGLKFMVYLQKENIIDESGMPKERFSAEFPKEGPSILRIQQVVRGDSAAYFCANSPPYPAYEQYFGPGTRLTVT.

This clonotype was observed a few times. The V call is TRBV7-2, the J call TRBJ2-2; 8 bases fit TRBD1. The CDR3 is 15 amino acids. In germline, CDR1 is SGHTA, CDR2 FQGNSA. V lost 5 bases and J lost 4; bases outside the gene matches: 6. The CDR3 DNA reads as TGTGCCAGCAGCCCGGGGACAGGCTTCACCGGGGAGCTGTTTTTT. Its protein product is CASSPGTGFTGELFF.

This clonotype has ten or more counts. This sequence joins TRBV5-1 and TRBJ2-3, with D uncertain. The CDR3 has 14 residues. The V gene lost 1 base and the J gene lost 1 base, with 7 bases spanning the gap. Looked up from germline, CDR1 is SGHRS and CDR2 is YFSETQ. CDR3: CASSLNQRTDTQYF. The CDR3, as DNA: TGCGCCAGCAGCTTGAACCAGCGCACAGATACGCAGTATTTT.

Concerning this clonotype: A much bigger clone sits one base away, suggesting this may be a read error. This sequence joins TRBV18 and TRBJ2-3; D is possibly TRBD1 (5 bases). The CDR3 is 16 residues long. V was cut by 2 bases and J by 6 bases, with 18 bases left in between. Looked up from germline, CDR1 is KGHSH and CDR2 is LQKENI. CDR3 residues: CASSPSAKGLSDTQYF. CDR3 nucleotide sequence: TGTGCCAGCTCACCATCGGCCAAGGGGCTGTCGGATACGCAGTATTTT. Drawing the rest from reference TRBV18 and TRBJ2-3, the complete variable domain is NAGVMQNPRHLVRRRGQEARLRCSPMKGHSHVYWYRQLPEEGLKFMVYLQKENIIDESGMPKERFSAEFPKEGPSILRIQQVVRGDSAAYFCASSPSAKGLSDTQYFGPGTRLTVL.

As DNA, the CDR3 is TGTGCCAGCAGTTACCAGGGGGGTAGTCCCGGGGAGCTGTTTTTT. This gives the protein CASSYQGGSPGELFF. V usage is TRBV6-5 and J usage is TRBJ2-2; D might be TRBD1 (7 bases). Trimming stripped 2 bases from V and 6 bases from J, with 13 bases between. This CDR3 contains 15 residues. The germline CDR1 and CDR2 sequences are MNHEY and SVGAGI.